This T cell receptor beta chain stems from a study of immune evolution from preneoplasia to lung adenocarcinoma. Study outcomes and limitations: Top clone share appeared to fall from AAH through AIS, MIA, adenocarcinoma.

Profiling relied on immunoSEQ multiplex PCR, and the TCRdb table lists in-frame clones only, not all of them. The sample carries approximately 7,900 clones, just under 80% recorded once. This clone has a single count. The antigen is unknown. The CDR3 extends over 13 amino acids. Trimming took 3 bases from V and 2 from J, leaving 7 bases between them. Germline lookup yields CDR1 SGHDT and CDR2 YYEEEE. Resections took place in Japan or China from about 2014 to 2018. The rearrangement links TRBV5-6 to TRBJ2-3, with D hard to call. The sequence came from a person between 70 and 80 years old with lung adenocarcinoma. Input material: FFPE adjacent normal lung tissue. CDR3 bases: TGTGCCAGCAGCTCCCTCCACACAGATACGCAGTATTTT. It yields the protein CASSSLHTDTQYF. Full variable domain (outside the CDR3, taken from reference TRBV5-6 and TRBJ2-3): DAGVTQSPTHLIKTRGQQVTLRCSPKSGHDTVSWYQQALGQGPQFIFQYYEEEERQRGNFPDRFSGHQFPNYSSELNVNALLLGDSALYLCASSSLHTDTQYFGPGTRLTVL.